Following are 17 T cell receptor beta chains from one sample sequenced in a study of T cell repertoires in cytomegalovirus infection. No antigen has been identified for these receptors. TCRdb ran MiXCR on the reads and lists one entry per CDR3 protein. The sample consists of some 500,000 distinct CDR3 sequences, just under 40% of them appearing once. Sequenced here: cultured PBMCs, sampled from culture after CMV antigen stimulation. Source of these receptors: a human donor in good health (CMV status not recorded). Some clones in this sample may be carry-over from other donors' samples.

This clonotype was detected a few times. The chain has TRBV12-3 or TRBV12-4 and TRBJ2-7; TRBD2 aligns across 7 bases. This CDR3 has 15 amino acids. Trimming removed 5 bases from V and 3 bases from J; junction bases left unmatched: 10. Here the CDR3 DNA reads TGTGCCAGCAGTCAGGCGGGCGGCGGGAGCTACGAGCAGTACTTC. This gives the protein CASSQAGGGSYEQYF.

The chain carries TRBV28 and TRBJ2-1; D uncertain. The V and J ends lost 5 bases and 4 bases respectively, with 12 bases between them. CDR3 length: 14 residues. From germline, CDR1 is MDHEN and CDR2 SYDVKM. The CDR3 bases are TGTGCCAGCAGTCCGAAGAGATTGTACAATGAGCAGTTCTTC. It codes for CASSPKRLYNEQFF.

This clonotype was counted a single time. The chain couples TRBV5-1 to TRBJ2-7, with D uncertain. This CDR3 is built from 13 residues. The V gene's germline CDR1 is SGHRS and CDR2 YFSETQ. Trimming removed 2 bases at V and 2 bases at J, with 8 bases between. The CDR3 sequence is CASSLGNTYEQYF. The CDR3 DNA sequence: TGCGCCAGCAGCTTAGGAAATACCTACGAGCAGTACTTC.

As DNA, the CDR3 is TGTGCCAGCAGTCCTCTACATCTTTACTCCTACGAGCAGTACTTC. This sequence encodes CASSPLHLYSYEQYF. The chain employs TRBV12-3 or TRBV12-4 and TRBJ2-7; D call uncertain. CDR3 length: 15 residues. V was clipped by 5 bases and J by 0 bases, with 14 bases between them.

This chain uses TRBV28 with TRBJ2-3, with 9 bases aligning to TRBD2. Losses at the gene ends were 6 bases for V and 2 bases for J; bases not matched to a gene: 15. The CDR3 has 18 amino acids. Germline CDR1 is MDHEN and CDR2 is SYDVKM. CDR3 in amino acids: CASRRGVRSGGTTDTQYF. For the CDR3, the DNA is TGTGCCAGCAGAAGAGGGGTTAGGAGCGGGGGGACCACAGATACGCAGTATTTT.

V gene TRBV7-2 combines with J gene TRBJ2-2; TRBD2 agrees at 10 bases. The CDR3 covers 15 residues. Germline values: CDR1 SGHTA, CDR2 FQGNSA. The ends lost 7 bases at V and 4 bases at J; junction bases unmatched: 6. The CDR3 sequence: CASKRLAGATGELFF. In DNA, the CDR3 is TGTGCCAGCAAGAGGCTAGCGGGGGCCACCGGGGAGCTGTTTTTT.

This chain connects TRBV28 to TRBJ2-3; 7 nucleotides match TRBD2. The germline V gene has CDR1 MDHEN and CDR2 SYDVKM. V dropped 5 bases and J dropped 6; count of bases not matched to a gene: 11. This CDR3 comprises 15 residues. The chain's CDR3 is CASSPLGGGRDTQYF. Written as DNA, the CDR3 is TGTGCCAGCAGTCCCCTTGGGGGGGGGAGGGATACGCAGTATTTT.

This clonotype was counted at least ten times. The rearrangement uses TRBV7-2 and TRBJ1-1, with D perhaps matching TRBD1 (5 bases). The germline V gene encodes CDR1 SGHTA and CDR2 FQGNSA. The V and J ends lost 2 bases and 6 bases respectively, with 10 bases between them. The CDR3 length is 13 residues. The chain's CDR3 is CASSLWRDAEAFF. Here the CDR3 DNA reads TGTGCCAGCAGCTTATGGAGGGACGCTGAAGCTTTCTTT.

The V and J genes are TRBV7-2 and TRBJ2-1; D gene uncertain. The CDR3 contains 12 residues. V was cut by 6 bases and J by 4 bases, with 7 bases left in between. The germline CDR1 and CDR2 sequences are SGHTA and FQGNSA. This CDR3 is CASSRPYNEQFF. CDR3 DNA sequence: TGTGCCAGCAGTAGACCGTACAATGAGCAGTTCTTC.

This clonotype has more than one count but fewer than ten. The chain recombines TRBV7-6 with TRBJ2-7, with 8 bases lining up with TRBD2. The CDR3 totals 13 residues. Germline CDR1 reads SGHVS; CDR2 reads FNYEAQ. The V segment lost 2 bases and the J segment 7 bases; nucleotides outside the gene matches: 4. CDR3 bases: TGTGCCAGCAGCTTATTCGGGAGGGGGGAGCAGTACTTC. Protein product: CASSLFGRGEQYF.

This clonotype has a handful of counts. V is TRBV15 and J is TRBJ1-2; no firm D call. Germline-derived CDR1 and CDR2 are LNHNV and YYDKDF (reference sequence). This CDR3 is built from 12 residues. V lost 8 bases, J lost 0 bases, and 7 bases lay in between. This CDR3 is CATEEANYGYTF. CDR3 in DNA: TGTGCCACCGAGGAGGCTAACTATGGCTACACCTTC.

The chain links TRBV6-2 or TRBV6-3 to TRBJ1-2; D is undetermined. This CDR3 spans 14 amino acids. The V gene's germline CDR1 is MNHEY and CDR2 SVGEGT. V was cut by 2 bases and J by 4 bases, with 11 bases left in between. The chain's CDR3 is CASSYREGGYGYTF. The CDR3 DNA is TGTGCCAGCAGTTACAGGGAAGGCGGCTATGGCTACACCTTC.

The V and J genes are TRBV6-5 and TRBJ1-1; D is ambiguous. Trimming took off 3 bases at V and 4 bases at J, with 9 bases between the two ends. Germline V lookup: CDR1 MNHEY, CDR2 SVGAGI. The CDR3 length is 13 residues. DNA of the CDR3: TGTGCCAGCAGTTATGGAGTCGGCACTGAAGCTTTCTTT. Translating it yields CASSYGVGTEAFF.

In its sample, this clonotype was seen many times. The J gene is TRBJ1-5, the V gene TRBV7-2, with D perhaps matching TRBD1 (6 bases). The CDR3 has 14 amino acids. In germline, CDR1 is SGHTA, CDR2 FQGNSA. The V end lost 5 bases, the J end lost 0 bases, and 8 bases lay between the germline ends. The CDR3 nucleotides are TGTGCCAGCAGCCGGACAGTTAGCAATCAGCCCCAGCATTTT. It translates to CASSRTVSNQPQHF.

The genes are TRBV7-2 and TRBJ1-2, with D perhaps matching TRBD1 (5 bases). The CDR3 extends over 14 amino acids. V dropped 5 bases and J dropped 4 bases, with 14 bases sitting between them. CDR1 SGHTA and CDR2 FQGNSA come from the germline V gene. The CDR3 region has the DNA TGTGCCAGCAGCAGGCTCGGGGGAACCTATGGCTACACCTTC. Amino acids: CASSRLGGTYGYTF.

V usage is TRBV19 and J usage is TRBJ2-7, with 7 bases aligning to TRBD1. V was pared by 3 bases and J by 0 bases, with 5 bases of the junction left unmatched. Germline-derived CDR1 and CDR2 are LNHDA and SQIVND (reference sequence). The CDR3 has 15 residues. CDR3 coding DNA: TGTGCCAGTAGTATGACAGGGAAGAGCTCCTACGAGCAGTACTTC. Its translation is CASSMTGKSSYEQYF.

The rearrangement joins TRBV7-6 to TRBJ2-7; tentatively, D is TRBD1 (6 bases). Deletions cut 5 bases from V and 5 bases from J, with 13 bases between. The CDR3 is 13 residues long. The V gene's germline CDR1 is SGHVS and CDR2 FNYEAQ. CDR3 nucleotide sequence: TGTGCCAGCAGCCAACAGGGCATGGACGAGCAGTACTTC. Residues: CASSQQGMDEQYF.